Below, 13 T cell receptor beta chains from the same sample are listed, as sequenced in a study of cytomegalovirus exposure and HLA in healthy donors. Method: immunoSEQ multiplex PCR; TCRdb's copy keeps in-frame clones and lacks some. The sample includes about 98,000 clones, roughly 84% seen only once; the top ten take about 5.7%. Sequences were obtained from PBMCs. The receptors here all came from a man between 18 and 35 years old in good health and CMV-seropositive.

The chain employs TRBV19 and TRBJ2-7; D is possibly TRBD2 (5 bases). CDR3 length equals 14 residues. V shed 3 bases and J shed 2 bases, with 11 bases lying between them. Germline values: CDR1 LNHDA, CDR2 SQIVND (reference sequence). This CDR3 is CASSIIGEPYEQYF. The CDR3 DNA reads as TGTGCCAGTAGTATTATCGGGGAACCCTACGAGCAGTACTTC.

This clone was seen a single time. The rearrangement uses TRBV29-1 and TRBJ2-7; TRBD2 is a possible D gene (5 bases). Trimming took off 6 bases at V and 0 bases at J, with 15 bases between the two ends. In germline, CDR1 is SQVTM, CDR2 ANQGSEA. The CDR3 has 14 residues. Here the CDR3 DNA reads TGCAGCGTCTCCCTGGGCCGGGGCTCCTACGAGCAGTACTTC. This sequence encodes CSVSLGRGSYEQYF.

J is TRBJ2-2 and V is TRBV4-1; 7 bases match TRBD1. The CDR3 runs 16 residues. Germline CDR1 reads MGHRA; CDR2 reads YSYEKL. Trimming at V came to 2 bases and at J to 6 bases, leaving 9 bases not matched to a gene. CDR3 DNA: TGCGCCAGCAGCCAAACCGCCGGGACAGCACCCGGGGAGCTGTTTTTT. This encodes CASSQTAGTAPGELFF.

This clone is a singleton in its sample. DNA of the CDR3: TGTGCCAGCAGCTTGGGACTAGCGAACACCGGGGAGCTGTTTTTT. It is translated as CASSLGLANTGELFF. The V gene is TRBV5-5, the J gene TRBJ2-2; perhaps TRBD2 as D (6 bases). The CDR3 contains 15 residues. V lost 0 bases to trimming and J lost 0 bases, with 6 bases between them. CDR1 SGHKS and CDR2 YYEKEE come from the germline V gene (reference sequence).

This clone has a single count. This chain connects TRBV4-1 to TRBJ2-5; a possible D gene is TRBD1 (6 bases). V lost 1 base to trimming and J lost 5 bases, with 14 bases between them. Germline V lookup: CDR1 MGHRA, CDR2 YSYEKL. The CDR3 contains 15 residues. The CDR3 region is CASSQASLGGETQYF. For the CDR3, the DNA is TGCGCCAGCAGCCAAGCATCCCTAGGGGGTGAGACCCAGTACTTC.

This sequence joins TRBV6-5 and TRBJ2-7, with TRBD1 matching 8 bases. This CDR3 spans 15 amino acids. V lost 8 bases and J lost 6; bases outside the gene matches: 15. Looked up from germline, CDR1 is MNHEY and CDR2 is SVGAGI. The CDR3 nucleotides read TGTGCCAGCGGTTCAGACGGACAGGGCGAAGGCGAGCAGTACTTC. Its protein product is CASGSDGQGEGEQYF.

J is TRBJ2-1 and V is TRBV5-4; 11 bases fit TRBD2. The CDR3 loop spans 18 amino acids. Trimming cost V 0 bases and J 1 base; bases outside gene matches: 6. Germline values: CDR1 SGHNT, CDR2 YYREEE (reference sequence). Here the CDR3 reads CASSLGGSGGVSYNEQFF. As DNA, the CDR3 is TGTGCCAGCAGCTTGGGAGGTAGCGGGGGGGTATCCTACAATGAGCAGTTCTTC.

V is TRBV28 and J is TRBJ1-5; 8 bases are a match to TRBD1. The CDR3 totals 16 residues. CDR1 is MDHEN, CDR2 SYDVKM, per germline. J gave up 3 bases and V 5 bases, and 9 bases lay outside the gene matches. CDR3 amino acids: CASSPAGQGYNQPQHF. CDR3 in DNA: TGTGCCAGCAGTCCAGCTGGACAGGGCTACAATCAGCCCCAGCATTTT.

This chain links TRBV7-8 with TRBJ2-1; TRBD1 matches 8 bases. V shed 3 bases, J shed 4 bases, and the junction held 5 bases outside the gene matches. CDR3 length: 15 amino acids. Germline-derived CDR1 and CDR2 are SGHVS and FQNEAQ. The CDR3 sequence: CASSFRTGTYNEQFF. The CDR3 region has the DNA TGTGCCAGCAGCTTCAGGACAGGGACTTACAATGAGCAGTTCTTC.

The V and J genes are TRBV7-2 and TRBJ2-7, with TRBD2 matching 14 bases. The CDR3 has 19 residues. Losses at the gene ends were 0 bases for V and 3 bases for J; bases not matched to a gene: 10. CDR1 SGHTA and CDR2 FQGNSA come from the germline V gene. This CDR3 is CASSLAGTSGRFPLYEQYF. As DNA, the CDR3 is TGTGCCAGCAGCTTAGCCGGGACTAGCGGGAGATTCCCTCTCTACGAGCAGTACTTC.

J is TRBJ2-1 and V is TRBV27; TRBD2 might be the D (5 bases). Germline CDR1 reads MNHEY; CDR2 reads SMNVEV (reference sequence). Trimming left V 2 bases short and J 2 bases short, with 10 bases between. The CDR3 extends over 15 amino acids. CDR3 sequence (DNA): TGTGCCAGCAGTTTAGGTAGCGTCCCCTACAATGAGCAGTTCTTC. It codes for CASSLGSVPYNEQFF.

In its sample, this clone was seen a few times. The chain carries TRBV6-1 and TRBJ2-3; 9 nucleotides match TRBD2. The length of the CDR3 is 15 residues. CDR1 and CDR2 (germline): MNHNS, SASEGT. J lost 5 bases, V lost 4 bases, and 7 bases had no gene match. CDR3: CASSVAGAPQDTQYF. The CDR3 nucleotides are TGTGCCAGCAGTGTAGCGGGAGCGCCGCAAGATACGCAGTATTTT.

The chain recombines TRBV6-1 with TRBJ2-7, with a tentative D call TRBD2 (5 bases). Trimming left V 9 bases short and J 3 bases short, with 18 bases between. CDR1 is MNHNS, CDR2 SASEGT, per germline. The CDR3 spans 14 residues. The CDR3 nucleotides are TGTGCCAGGGAGGAAACACCAGTGCTCTACGAGCAGTACTTC. Its protein is CAREETPVLYEQYF.